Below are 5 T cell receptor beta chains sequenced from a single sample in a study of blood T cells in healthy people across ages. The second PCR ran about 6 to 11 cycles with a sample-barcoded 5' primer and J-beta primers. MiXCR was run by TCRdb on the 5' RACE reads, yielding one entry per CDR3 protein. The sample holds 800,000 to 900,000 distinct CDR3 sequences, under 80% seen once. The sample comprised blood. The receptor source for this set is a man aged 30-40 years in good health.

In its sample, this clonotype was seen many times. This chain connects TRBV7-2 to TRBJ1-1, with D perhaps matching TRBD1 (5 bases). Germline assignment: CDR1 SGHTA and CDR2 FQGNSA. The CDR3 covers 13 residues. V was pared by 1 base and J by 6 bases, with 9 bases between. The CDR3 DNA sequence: TGTGCCAGCAGCTTAGTAAGAGGGGCTGAAGCTTTCTTT. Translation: CASSLVRGAEAFF.

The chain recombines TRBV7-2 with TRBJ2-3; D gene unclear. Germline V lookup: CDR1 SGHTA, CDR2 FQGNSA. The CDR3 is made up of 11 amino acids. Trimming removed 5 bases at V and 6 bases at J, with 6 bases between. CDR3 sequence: CASSRFDTQYF. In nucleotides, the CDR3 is TGTGCCAGCAGCCGCTTCGATACGCAGTATTTT.

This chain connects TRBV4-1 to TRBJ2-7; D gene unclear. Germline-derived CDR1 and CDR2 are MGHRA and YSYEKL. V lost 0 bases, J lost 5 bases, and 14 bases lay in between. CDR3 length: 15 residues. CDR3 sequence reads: CASSQDSRVANEQYF. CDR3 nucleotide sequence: TGCGCCAGCAGCCAAGATTCCCGGGTCGCGAACGAGCAGTACTTC.

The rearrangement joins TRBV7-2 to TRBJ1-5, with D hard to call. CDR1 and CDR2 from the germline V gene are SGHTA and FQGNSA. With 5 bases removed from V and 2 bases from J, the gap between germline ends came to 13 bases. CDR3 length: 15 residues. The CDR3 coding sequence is TGTGCCAGCAGCCCGCGAGGCGCAGGCAATCAGCCCCAGCATTTT. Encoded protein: CASSPRGAGNQPQHF.

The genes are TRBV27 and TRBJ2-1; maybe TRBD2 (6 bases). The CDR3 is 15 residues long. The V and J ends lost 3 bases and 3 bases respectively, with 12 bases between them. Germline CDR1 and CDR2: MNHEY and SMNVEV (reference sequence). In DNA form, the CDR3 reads TGTGCCAGCAGTTTCGGGGGAACGGACTACAATGAGCAGTTCTTC. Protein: CASSFGGTDYNEQFF.